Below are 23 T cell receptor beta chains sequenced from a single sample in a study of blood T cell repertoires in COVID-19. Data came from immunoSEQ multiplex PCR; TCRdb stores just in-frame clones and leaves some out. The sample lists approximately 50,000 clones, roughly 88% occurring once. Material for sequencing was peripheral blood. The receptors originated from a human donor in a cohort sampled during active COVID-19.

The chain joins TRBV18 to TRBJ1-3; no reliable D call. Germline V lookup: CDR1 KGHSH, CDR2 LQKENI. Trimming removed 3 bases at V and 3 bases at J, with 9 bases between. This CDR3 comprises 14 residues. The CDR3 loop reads CASSPPVSGNTIYF. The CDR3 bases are TGTGCCAGCTCACCTCCGGTGAGTGGAAACACCATATATTTT.

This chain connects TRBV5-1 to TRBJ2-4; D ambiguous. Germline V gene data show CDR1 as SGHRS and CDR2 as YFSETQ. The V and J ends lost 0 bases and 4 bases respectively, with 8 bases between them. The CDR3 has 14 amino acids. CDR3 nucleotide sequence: TGCGCCAGCAGCTTGGTAGGAGAGAAAAACATTCAGTACTTC. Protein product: CASSLVGEKNIQYF.

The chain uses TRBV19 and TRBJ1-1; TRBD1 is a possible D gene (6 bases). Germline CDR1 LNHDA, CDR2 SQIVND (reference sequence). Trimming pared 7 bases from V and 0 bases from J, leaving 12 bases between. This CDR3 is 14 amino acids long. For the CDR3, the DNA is TGTGCCAGTAAACAGGGAGGGTTGAACACTGAAGCTTTCTTT. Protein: CASKQGGLNTEAFF.

The CDR3: CAVVGSGRASGEQFF. Here the CDR3 DNA reads TGTGCCGTGGTGGGTAGCGGGAGGGCCTCGGGTGAGCAGTTCTTC. The rearrangement joins TRBV5-4 to TRBJ2-1; 11 bases fit TRBD2. Germline CDR1 reads SGHNT; CDR2 reads YYREEE (reference sequence). This CDR3 contains 15 residues. V was pared by 10 bases and J by 9 bases, with 15 bases of the junction left unmatched.

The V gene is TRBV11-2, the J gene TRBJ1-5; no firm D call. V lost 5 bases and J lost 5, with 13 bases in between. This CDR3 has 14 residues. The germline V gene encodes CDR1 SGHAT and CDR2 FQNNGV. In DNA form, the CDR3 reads TGTGCCAGCAGCCCTCGCTACAGTGATCAGCCCCAGCATTTT. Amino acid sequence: CASSPRYSDQPQHF.

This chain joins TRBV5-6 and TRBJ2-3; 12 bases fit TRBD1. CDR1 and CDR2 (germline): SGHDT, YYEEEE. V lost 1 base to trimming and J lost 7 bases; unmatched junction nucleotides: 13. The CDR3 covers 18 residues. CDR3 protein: CASSLIRAGTGGRNTQYF. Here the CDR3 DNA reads TGTGCCAGCAGCTTGATTCGGGCTGGGACAGGGGGCAGAAATACGCAGTATTTT.

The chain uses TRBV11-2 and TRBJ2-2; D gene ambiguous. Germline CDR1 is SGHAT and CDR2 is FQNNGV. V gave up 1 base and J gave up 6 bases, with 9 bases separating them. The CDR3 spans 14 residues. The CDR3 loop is CASSLGLFPGELFF. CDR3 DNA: TGTGCCAGCAGCTTAGGTCTTTTTCCCGGGGAGCTGTTTTTT.

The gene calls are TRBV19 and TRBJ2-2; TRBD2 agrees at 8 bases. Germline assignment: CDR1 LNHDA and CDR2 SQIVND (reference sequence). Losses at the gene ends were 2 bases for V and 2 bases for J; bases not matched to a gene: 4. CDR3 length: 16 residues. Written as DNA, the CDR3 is TGTGCCAGTAGTATAAGTAGCGGGGTAAACACCGGGGAGCTGTTTTTT. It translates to CASSISSGVNTGELFF.

CDR3 nucleotide sequence: TGTGCCAGCAGCGCGGGGGACAGCACTGAAGCTTTCTTT. This sequence encodes CASSAGDSTEAFF. The chain uses TRBV9 and TRBJ1-1; 7 nucleotides line up with TRBD1. The CDR3 contains 13 residues. CDR1 is SGDLS and CDR2 is YYNGEE in the germline V gene. Trimming cost V 3 bases and J 4 bases; bases outside gene matches: 3.

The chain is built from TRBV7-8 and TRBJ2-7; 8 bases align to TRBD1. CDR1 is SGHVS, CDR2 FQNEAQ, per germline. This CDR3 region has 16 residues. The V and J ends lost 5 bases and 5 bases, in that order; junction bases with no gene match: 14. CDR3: CASSPTGRGLYDEQYF. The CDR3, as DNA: TGTGCCAGCAGCCCCACGGGCAGGGGGCTTTACGACGAGCAGTACTTC.

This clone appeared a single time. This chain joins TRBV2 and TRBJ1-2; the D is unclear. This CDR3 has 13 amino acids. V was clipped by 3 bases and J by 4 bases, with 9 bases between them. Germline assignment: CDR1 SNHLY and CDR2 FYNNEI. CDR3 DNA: TGTGCCAGCAGTGAGGTCAGTGTCTATGGCTACACCTTC. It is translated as CASSEVSVYGYTF.

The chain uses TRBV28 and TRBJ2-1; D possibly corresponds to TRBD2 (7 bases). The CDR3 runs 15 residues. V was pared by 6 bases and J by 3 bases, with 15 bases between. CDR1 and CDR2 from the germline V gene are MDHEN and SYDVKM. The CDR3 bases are TGTGCCAGCAGCGCCTGGGGGGGCCTCTACAATGAGCAGTTCTTC. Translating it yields CASSAWGGLYNEQFF.

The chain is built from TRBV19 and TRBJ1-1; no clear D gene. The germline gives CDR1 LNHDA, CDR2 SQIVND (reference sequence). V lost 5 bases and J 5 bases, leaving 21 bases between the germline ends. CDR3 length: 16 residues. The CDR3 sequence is CASSYRFGVRGTEAFF. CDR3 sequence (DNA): TGTGCCAGTAGTTATAGATTCGGGGTGAGAGGGACTGAAGCTTTCTTT.

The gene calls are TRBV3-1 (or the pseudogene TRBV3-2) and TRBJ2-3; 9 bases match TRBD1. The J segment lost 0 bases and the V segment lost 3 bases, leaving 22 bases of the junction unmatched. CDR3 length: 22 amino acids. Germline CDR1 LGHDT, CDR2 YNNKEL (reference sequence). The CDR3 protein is CASSHAGTGILAHGSSTDTQYF. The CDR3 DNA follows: TGTGCCAGCAGCCACGCCGGGACAGGGATTTTAGCACACGGTTCTAGCACAGATACGCAGTATTTT.

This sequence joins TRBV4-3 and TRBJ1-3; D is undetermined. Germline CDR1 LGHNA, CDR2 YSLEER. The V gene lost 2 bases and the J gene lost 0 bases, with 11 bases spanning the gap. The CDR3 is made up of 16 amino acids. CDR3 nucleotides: TGCGCCAGCAGCCAATTAGCGCAGAGCTCTGGAAACACCATATATTTT. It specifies CASSQLAQSSGNTIYF.

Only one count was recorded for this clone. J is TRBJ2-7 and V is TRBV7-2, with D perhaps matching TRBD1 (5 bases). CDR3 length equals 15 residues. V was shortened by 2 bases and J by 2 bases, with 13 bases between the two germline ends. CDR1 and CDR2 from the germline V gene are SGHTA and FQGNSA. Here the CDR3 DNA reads TGTGCCAGCAGCTTAATCCCAGGGATCCCCTACGAGCAGTACTTC. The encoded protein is CASSLIPGIPYEQYF.

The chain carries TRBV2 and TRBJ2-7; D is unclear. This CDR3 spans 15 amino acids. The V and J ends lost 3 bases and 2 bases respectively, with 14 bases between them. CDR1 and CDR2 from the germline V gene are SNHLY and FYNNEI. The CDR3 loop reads CASSDLGTAAYEQYF. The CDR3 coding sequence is TGTGCCAGCAGTGATCTAGGAACCGCGGCCTACGAGCAGTACTTC.

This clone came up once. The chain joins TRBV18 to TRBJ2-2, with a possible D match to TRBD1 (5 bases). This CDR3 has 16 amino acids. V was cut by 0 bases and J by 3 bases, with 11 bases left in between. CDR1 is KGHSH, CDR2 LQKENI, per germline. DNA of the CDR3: TGTGCCAGCTCACCACCAAGCCAGGGTGACACCGGGGAGCTGTTTTTT. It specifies CASSPPSQGDTGELFF.

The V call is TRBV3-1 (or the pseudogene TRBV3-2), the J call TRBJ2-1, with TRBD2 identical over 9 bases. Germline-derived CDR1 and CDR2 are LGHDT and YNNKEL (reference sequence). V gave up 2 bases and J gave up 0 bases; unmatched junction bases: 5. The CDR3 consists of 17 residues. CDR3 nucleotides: TGTGCCAGCAGCCAAACAGGAGCGGGAGGCTCCTACAATGAGCAGTTCTTC. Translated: CASSQTGAGGSYNEQFF.

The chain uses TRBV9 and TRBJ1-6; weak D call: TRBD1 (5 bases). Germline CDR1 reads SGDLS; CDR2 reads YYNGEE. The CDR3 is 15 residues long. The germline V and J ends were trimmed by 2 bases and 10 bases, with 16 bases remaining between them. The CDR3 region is CASSVKGQGWSPLHF. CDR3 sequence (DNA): TGTGCCAGCAGCGTTAAAGGCCAGGGTTGGTCACCCCTCCACTTT. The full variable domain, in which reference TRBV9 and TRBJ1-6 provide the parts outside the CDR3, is DSGVTQTPKHLITATGQRVTLRCSPRSGDLSVYWYQQSLDQGLQFLIQYYNGEERAKGNILERFSAQQFPDLHSELNLSSLELGDSALYFCASSVKGQGWSPLHFGNGTRLTVT.

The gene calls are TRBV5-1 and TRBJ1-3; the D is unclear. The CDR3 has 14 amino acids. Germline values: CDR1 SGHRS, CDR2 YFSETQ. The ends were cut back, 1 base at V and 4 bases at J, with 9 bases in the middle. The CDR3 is CASSLSGSGNTIYF. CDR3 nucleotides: TGCGCCAGCAGCTTGTCCGGGTCAGGAAACACCATATATTTT.

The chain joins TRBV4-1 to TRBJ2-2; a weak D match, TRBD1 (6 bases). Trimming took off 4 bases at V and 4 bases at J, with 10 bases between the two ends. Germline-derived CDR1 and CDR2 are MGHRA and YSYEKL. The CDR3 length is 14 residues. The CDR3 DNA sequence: TGCGCCAGCAGCCTTTACAGGGTCACCGGGGAGCTGTTTTTT. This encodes CASSLYRVTGELFF.

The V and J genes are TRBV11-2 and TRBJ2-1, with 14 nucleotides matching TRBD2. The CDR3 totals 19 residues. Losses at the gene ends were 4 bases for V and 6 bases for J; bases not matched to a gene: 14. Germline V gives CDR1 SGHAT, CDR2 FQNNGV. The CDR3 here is CASSSYIPGLAGAPNEQFF. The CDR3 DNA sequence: TGTGCCAGCAGCTCATATATTCCGGGACTAGCGGGAGCCCCCAATGAGCAGTTCTTC.